Presented here are 20 T cell receptor beta chains from one specimen sequenced in a study of radiation and T cells in renal cell carcinoma. Time point: baseline pretreatment blood. Stated treatment: 15 Gy SBRT to primary tumor, nephrectomy 4 weeks later. Method: immunoSEQ multiplex PCR; TCRdb's copy keeps in-frame clones and lacks some. The repertoire holds 85,000 to 100,000 clones, around 88% seen once, with 7.5% to 8.5% in the top ten. The sequencing used blood, collected from a patient whose treatment included radiotherapy and nephrectomy. The source is a man between 50 and 59 years old with renal cell carcinoma.

This chain joins TRBV14 and TRBJ2-1; D gene ambiguous. V was trimmed by 0 bases and J by 4 bases, leaving 4 bases between them. Germline V gene data show CDR1 as SGHDN and CDR2 as FVKESK. This CDR3 has 13 amino acids. In DNA form, the CDR3 reads TGTGCCAGCAGCCAAGACTCTTACAATGAGCAGTTCTTC. This codes for CASSQDSYNEQFF.

The genes are TRBV6-1 and TRBJ2-7; 9 positions agree with TRBD1. The germline gives CDR1 MNHNS, CDR2 SASEGT. The CDR3 runs 14 residues. V was clipped by 6 bases and J by 3 bases; unmatched bases: 6. The CDR3: CASRPGQGGYEQYF. The DNA for the CDR3 is TGTGCCAGCAGACCGGGACAGGGAGGCTACGAGCAGTACTTC.

V usage is TRBV4-1 and J usage is TRBJ1-1, with 8 bases that match TRBD1. This CDR3 spans 14 amino acids. V dropped 1 base and J dropped 8; count of bases not matched to a gene: 6. Germline V gene sequence: CDR1 MGHRA, CDR2 YSYEKL. The CDR3 sequence is CASSQGLRGREAFF. CDR3 sequence (DNA): TGCGCCAGCAGCCAAGGACTCAGGGGGCGGGAAGCTTTCTTT.

The chain employs TRBV5-6 and TRBJ1-6; 7 nucleotides agree with TRBD1. CDR1 is SGHDT, CDR2 YYEEEE, per germline. V lost 3 bases and J lost 7; bases outside the gene matches: 16. This CDR3 region has 18 residues. DNA for the CDR3: TGTGCCAGCAGCTGGGGGTTTTACGGGACAGTGGGCAATTCACCCCTCCACTTT. Its translation is CASSWGFYGTVGNSPLHF.

The V call is TRBV9, the J call TRBJ1-3; D is undetermined. With 3 bases removed from V and 2 bases from J, the gap between germline ends came to 6 bases. The CDR3 loop spans 13 amino acids. Germline lookup yields CDR1 SGDLS and CDR2 YYNGEE. This chain's CDR3 is CASSGLTGNTIYF. CDR3 nucleotides: TGTGCCAGCAGCGGCCTAACTGGAAACACCATATATTTT.

This clone was seen only a few times. The CDR3 is CAISGQMTGTEAFF. As DNA, the CDR3 is TGTGCCATCAGTGGCCAGATGACAGGGACTGAAGCTTTCTTT. The chain combines TRBV10-3 with TRBJ1-1; TRBD1 aligns across 7 bases. The CDR3 contains 14 residues. In germline, CDR1 is ENHRY, CDR2 SYGVKD. The V and J ends lost 4 bases and 5 bases, in that order; junction bases with no gene match: 7.

V and J are TRBV10-2 and TRBJ2-3; 7 positions match TRBD2. The CDR3 contains 13 residues. Germline assignment: CDR1 WSHSY and CDR2 SAAADI. V lost 8 bases to trimming and J lost 5 bases; unmatched junction nucleotides: 7. CDR3 loop: CASPTSHQDTQYF. CDR3 bases: TGCGCCAGCCCGACTAGCCATCAAGATACGCAGTATTTT.

Turning to this clone: The junction shows a germline mismatch at one end, possibly a read error. J is TRBJ2-2 and V is TRBV14, with D possibly TRBD2 on 5 matching bases. Germline CDR1 SGHDN, CDR2 FVKESK. CDR3 length equals 14 residues. The CDR3 region is CASSQGQNTGELLF. CDR3 DNA sequence: TGTGCCAGCAGCCAAGGGCAGAACACCGGGGAGCTGCTTTTT. The whole variable domain, remainder taken from reference TRBV14 and TRBJ2-2, is EAGVTQFPSHSVIEKGQTVTLRCDPISGHDNLYWYRRVMGKEIKFLLHFVKESKQDESGMPNNRFLAERTGGTYSTLKVQPAELEDSGVYFCASSQGQNTGELLFGEGSRLTVL.

The chain couples TRBV11-2 to TRBJ2-5; 11 nucleotides line up with TRBD2. V lost 3 bases and J lost 7; bases outside the gene matches: 7. There are 15 residues in the CDR3. Germline lookup yields CDR1 SGHAT and CDR2 FQNNGV. The CDR3 here is CASSFVSGREGTQYF. The CDR3 nucleotides read TGTGCCAGCAGCTTTGTTAGCGGGAGGGAGGGGACCCAGTACTTC.

J is TRBJ2-3 and V is TRBV11-3; TRBD2 matches 13 bases. V dropped 5 bases and J dropped 2; count of bases not matched to a gene: 4. This CDR3 has 16 amino acids. Germline V gives CDR1 SGHNT, CDR2 YENEEA. The chain's CDR3 is CASSRGTSGDTDTQYF. The DNA of the CDR3 is TGTGCCAGCAGCCGTGGGACTAGCGGGGACACAGATACGCAGTATTTT. Based on the CDR3 plus reference TRBV11-3 and TRBJ2-3, the full variable domain is EAGVVQSPRYKIIEKKQPVAFWCNPISGHNTLYWYLQNLGQGPELLIRYENEEAVDDSQLPKDRFSAERLKGVDSTLKIQPAELGDSAVYLCASSRGTSGDTDTQYFGPGTRLTVL.

This chain joins TRBV7-2 and TRBJ1-1; a possible D gene is TRBD1 (5 bases). The germline CDR1 and CDR2 sequences are SGHTA and FQGNSA. V lost 5 bases and J 8 bases, leaving 21 bases between the germline ends. The CDR3 is 15 amino acids. This CDR3 reads CASSQHPKAGREAFF. The CDR3 DNA follows: TGTGCCAGCAGCCAACACCCCAAAGCGGGGCGGGAAGCTTTCTTT.

The chain uses TRBV7-2 and TRBJ1-2, with TRBD1 matching over 7 bases. CDR1 and CDR2 (germline): SGHTA, FQGNSA. The CDR3 has 16 residues. J lost 0 bases, V lost 5 bases, and 9 bases had no gene match. CDR3 protein: CASSPTGTVANYGYTF. In nucleotides, the CDR3 is TGTGCCAGCAGCCCTACCGGGACAGTCGCTAACTATGGCTACACCTTC. The whole variable domain, remainder taken from reference TRBV7-2 and TRBJ1-2, is GAGVSQSPSNKVTEKGKDVELRCDPISGHTALYWYRQSLGQGLEFLIYFQGNSAPDKSGLPSDRFSAERTGGSVSTLTIQRTQQEDSAVYLCASSPTGTVANYGYTFGSGTRLTVV.

The rearrangement joins TRBV7-9 to TRBJ2-7; D may be TRBD2 (6 bases). Germline assignment: CDR1 SEHNR and CDR2 FQNEAQ (reference sequence). This CDR3 has 18 amino acids. Trimming cost V 0 bases and J 0 bases, with 18 bases left between them. The CDR3 nucleotides read TGTGCCAGCAGCTTAGCGCTAGGGACTGTCCGACCCTCCTACGAGCAGTACTTC. Its translation: CASSLALGTVRPSYEQYF. Combining the CDR3 with reference TRBV7-9 and TRBJ2-7 gives the whole variable domain DTGVSQNPRHKITKRGQNVTFRCDPISEHNRLYWYRQTLGQGPEFLTYFQNEAQLEKSRLLSDRFSAERPKGSFSTLEIQRTEQGDSAMYLCASSLALGTVRPSYEQYFGPGTRLTVT.

This chain uses TRBV12-5 with TRBJ2-1, with 9 bases that match TRBD1. The CDR3 totals 13 residues. The V and J ends lost 0 bases and 12 bases, in that order; junction bases with no gene match: 3. Germline V gene data show CDR1 as LGHNT and CDR2 as FRNRAP. Here the CDR3 reads CASGLVSGQGQFF. The CDR3 nucleotides read TGTGCTAGTGGTTTGGTCTCGGGACAGGGGCAGTTCTTC.

This clone showed up just once. The chain links TRBV5-1 to TRBJ2-2; possibly TRBD2 for D (6 bases). Trimming took off 2 bases at V and 0 bases at J, with 11 bases between the two ends. This CDR3 has 16 amino acids. The germline CDR1 and CDR2 sequences are SGHRS and YFSETQ. The CDR3 sequence is CASSLGGTTNTGELFF. Written as DNA, the CDR3 is TGCGCCAGCAGCTTAGGCGGGACCACGAACACCGGGGAGCTGTTTTTT.

The chain links TRBV30 to TRBJ1-4; D possibly corresponds to TRBD1 (5 bases). The V end was cut by 1 base, the J end by 4 bases, with 10 bases between. Germline CDR1 GTSNPN, CDR2 SVGIG (reference sequence). This CDR3 is 14 amino acids long. The CDR3 loop reads CAWSEQEINEKLFF. In nucleotides, the CDR3 is TGTGCCTGGAGTGAACAGGAGATTAATGAAAAACTGTTTTTT.

This CDR3 reads CASSGAGPRSTDTQYF. CDR3 DNA sequence: TGTGCCAGCAGCGGGGCGGGACCGAGAAGCACAGATACGCAGTATTTT. The chain has TRBV9 and TRBJ2-3; D is possibly TRBD2 (6 bases). Deletions cut 3 bases from V and 0 bases from J, with 14 bases between. The V gene's germline CDR1 is SGDLS and CDR2 YYNGEE. The CDR3 loop spans 16 amino acids.

The rearrangement joins TRBV5-4 to TRBJ2-2; tentatively, D is TRBD1 (6 bases). Trimming left V 2 bases short and J 4 bases short, with 12 bases between. CDR3 length: 15 amino acids. Germline loops: CDR1 SGHNT, CDR2 YYREEE (reference sequence). CDR3 in DNA: TGTGCCAGCAGCTTAGCACAGGGATTCACCGGGGAGCTGTTTTTT. Translating it yields CASSLAQGFTGELFF.

This clone came up a few times. J is TRBJ2-2 and V is TRBV12-2; the table's D gene call, TRBD2, was not cross checked with the DNA. TRBV12-2 is a pseudogene. CDR3 length: 17 residues. CDR3 amino acids: CASRSPTSGGNTGELFF. Written as DNA, the CDR3 is TGTGCAAGTCGCTCACCCACTAGCGGGGGTAACACCGGGGAGCTGTTTTTT.

The CDR3 bases are TGTGCCAGCAGCCAAGAACCGTGGCAAGAGACCCAGTACTTC. It yields the protein CASSQEPWQETQYF. The chain recombines TRBV14 with TRBJ2-5, with unresolved D. The V gene's germline CDR1 is SGHDN and CDR2 FVKESK. The CDR3 consists of 14 residues. V lost 0 bases and J 2 bases, leaving 7 bases between the germline ends.